Listed below are T cell receptor beta chains from one sample, sequenced in a study of post-analysis software for immune sequencing data. TCRdb re-analysed the PCR reads in MiXCR, keeping a single row per CDR3 protein. In the table there are approximately 400,000 distinct CDR3 sequences, less than 35% of which are singletons. Material: blood. The receptors come from a girl aged 5-17 years with multiple sclerosis. CDR3s include the opening cysteine and the closing phenylalanine or tryptophan. D genes are given only for firm matches. The listing skips clone size in some rows; elsewhere it reads once, few, many or a size class.

>TRBV5-1|TRBJ1-1|.|.
CASSLQPGPTNTEAFF
TGCGCCAGCAGCCTACAACCGGGACCGACGAACACTGAAGCTTTCTTT
>TRBV5-1|TRBJ1-1|.|.
CASSLEGEDTEAFF
TGCGCCAGCAGCTTGGAGGGGGAGGACACTGAAGCTTTCTTT
>TRBV20-1|TRBJ2-3|.|TRBD2
CSARVGGGAPDTQYF
TGCAGTGCTAGAGTTGGCGGGGGGGCCCCAGATACGCAGTATTTT
>TRBV29-1|TRBJ2-3|.|TRBD1
CSVEGGAGGEDTQYF
TGCAGCGTTGAGGGTGGGGCAGGGGGCGAAGATACGCAGTATTTT
>TRBV7-2|TRBJ2-1|many|.
CASSFQLVNEQFF
TGTGCCAGCAGCTTTCAGTTAGTCAATGAGCAGTTCTTC
>TRBV4-1|TRBJ2-1|few|.
CASSQVGTSSIEQFF
TGCGCCAGCAGCCAGGTAGGGACTTCAAGTATTGAGCAGTTCTTC
>TRBV5-1|TRBJ2-6|.|.
CASSPGEDSGASVLTF
TGCGCCAGCAGCCCGGGCGAGGACTCTGGGGCCAGCGTCCTGACTTTC
>TRBV4-2|TRBJ2-7|.|TRBD2
CASSFEAGAREQYF
TGTGCCAGCAGCTTCGAAGCGGGGGCCAGGGAGCAGTACTTC
>TRBV5-8|TRBJ1-4|few|.
CASSGGLNEKLFF
TGTGCCAGCAGCGGTGGACTGAACGAAAAACTGTTTTTT
>TRBV10-3|TRBJ2-7|.|.
CAISEGTSSYEQYF
TGTGCCATCAGTGAAGGGACATCCTCCTACGAGCAGTACTTC
>TRBV25-1|TRBJ2-6|.|.
CASSERGREPNVLTF
TGTGCCAGCAGTGAGAGGGGGCGGGAGCCCAACGTCCTGACTTTC
>TRBV2|TRBJ2-7|.|.
CASSAGQFFSYEQYF
TGTGCCAGCAGCGCTGGACAGTTTTTTTCCTACGAGCAGTACTTC
>TRBV4-1|TRBJ1-2|few|.
CASSHPGAGNYGYTF
TGCGCCAGCAGCCACCCTGGGGCAGGGAACTATGGCTACACCTTC
>TRBV6-1|TRBJ1-5|.|.
CASSEAGGGQPQHF
TGTGCCAGCAGTGAAGCCGGGGGAGGTCAGCCCCAGCATTTT
>TRBV4-3|TRBJ2-1|few|.
CASSQVPVKLVGANEQFF
TGCGCCAGCAGCCAAGTACCCGTGAAGCTAGTGGGGGCCAATGAGCAGTTCTTC
>TRBV23-1|TRBJ2-7|.|TRBD1
CASSQPGQGEGTPLEQYF
TGCGCCAGCAGCCAACCGGGACAGGGGGAGGGTACCCCGTTGGAGCAGTACTTC
>TRBV3-1|TRBJ2-7|few|.
CASSRGSSGYEQYF
TGTGCCAGCAGCAGGGGGTCTAGCGGATACGAGCAGTACTTC
>TRBV7-9|TRBJ2-5|.|TRBD1
CASQRRGGRETQYF
TGTGCCAGCCAAAGGAGAGGGGGCAGGGAGACCCAGTACTTC
>TRBV11-2|TRBJ2-5|few|.
CASSPLTGRLGGETQYF
TGTGCCAGCAGCCCGCTGACAGGGAGGCTTGGGGGAGAGACCCAGTACTTC
>TRBV7-3|TRBJ2-7|.|.
CASSLKWWRGTYEQYF
TGTGCCAGCAGCTTAAAGTGGTGGAGAGGCACCTACGAGCAGTACTTC
>TRBV6-6|TRBJ2-6|.|.
CASSYSWAGANVLTF
TGTGCCAGCAGTTACTCGTGGGCTGGGGCCAACGTCCTGACTTTC
>TRBV12-3/TRBV12-4|TRBJ2-3|.|TRBD1
CASSLWQGGTDTQYF
TGTGCCAGCAGTTTGTGGCAGGGGGGCACAGATACGCAGTATTTT
>TRBV12-3/TRBV12-4|TRBJ2-1|.|TRBD2
CASSGEGGGSSYNEQFF
TGTGCCAGCTCCGGGGAGGGCGGCGGGAGCTCCTACAATGAGCAGTTCTTC
>TRBV11-2|TRBJ2-3|few|.
CASSPSGPDTQYF
TGTGCCAGCAGCCCATCAGGGCCAGATACGCAGTATTTT
>TRBV4-2|TRBJ2-3|.|.
CASSQDSSNRITDTQYF
TGTGCCAGCAGCCAGGACTCCTCCAATCGTATTACAGATACGCAGTATTTT
>TRBV6-1|TRBJ1-1|few|.
CASSGTAGANTEAFF
TGTGCCAGCAGTGGAACCGCCGGGGCTAACACTGAAGCTTTCTTT
>TRBV7-2|TRBJ1-6|.|.
CASSLTQEGNSPLHF
TGTGCCAGCAGCTTAACTCAGGAGGGTAATTCACCCCTCCACTTT
>TRBV7-2|TRBJ2-5|few|.
CASSPDWGEQYF
TGTGCCAGCAGCCCCGATTGGGGGGAGCAGTACTTC
>TRBV20-1|TRBJ1-1|once|TRBD1
CSAFMGGGSSEAFF
TGCAGTGCCTTTATGGGAGGGGGCTCGTCGGAAGCTTTCTTT
>TRBV10-3|TRBJ2-5|.|.
CAISEPQGGETQYF
TGTGCCATCAGTGAGCCACAGGGTGGAGAGACCCAGTACTTC
>TRBV10-3|TRBJ2-2|.|.
CAMQGAGELFF
TGTGCCATGCAGGGTGCCGGGGAGCTGTTTTTT
>TRBV7-9|TRBJ1-1|.|.
CASRQVNTEAFF
TGTGCCAGCAGACAAGTGAACACTGAAGCTTTCTTT
>TRBV13|TRBJ2-7|many|TRBD2
CASSLGGGNEQYF
TGTGCCAGCAGCTTAGGCGGGGGGAACGAGCAGTACTTC
>TRBV18|TRBJ2-5|.|.
CASSPRQQETQYF
TGTGCCAGCTCACCAAGGCAGCAAGAGACCCAGTACTTC
>TRBV6-6|TRBJ1-4|.|.
CASNPRDCWFF
TGTGCCAGCAATCCTCGGGACTGCTGGTTTTTT
>TRBV7-3|TRBJ2-1|many|TRBD2
CASSSLAGGQNEQFF
TGTGCCAGCAGCTCGTTAGCGGGGGGGCAGAATGAGCAGTTCTTC
>TRBV20-1|TRBJ2-7|few|.
CSAKRAAIYEQYF
TGCAGTGCTAAGCGGGCCGCCATCTACGAGCAGTACTTC
>TRBV12-3/TRBV12-4|TRBJ1-3|.|.
CASSFQGHSGNTIYF
TGTGCCAGCAGTTTTCAGGGCCACTCTGGAAACACCATATATTTT
>TRBV29-1|TRBJ2-1|few|.
CSVVVGEIYNEQFF
TGCAGCGTTGTCGTAGGGGAGATCTACAATGAGCAGTTCTTC
>TRBV6-1|TRBJ1-1|.|.
CASSWAPALNTEAFF
TGTGCCAGCAGTTGGGCGCCCGCATTGAACACTGAAGCTTTCTTT
>TRBV4-3|TRBJ1-4|.|.
CASSPHEDSRGNEKLFF
TGCGCCAGCAGCCCCCACGAGGACAGCCGGGGTAATGAAAAACTGTTTTTT
>TRBV29-1|TRBJ2-3|many|.
CSVDPVADTQYF
TGCAGCGTTGACCCTGTAGCGGATACGCAGTATTTT
>TRBV29-1|TRBJ2-7|many|.
CSVAPGPRGDYEQYF
TGCAGCGTCGCACCGGGACCCAGAGGGGACTACGAGCAGTACTTC
>TRBV4-1|TRBJ2-3|few|.
CASSRYPPTPITDTQYF
TGCGCCAGCAGCCGGTATCCCCCCACACCAATCACAGATACGCAGTATTTT